This T cell receptor beta chain was sequenced in a study of beta chain features in type 1 diabetes. Findings and limits, study-wide: Among patients with Type 1 diabetes, TCRB CDR3s were moderately but significantly shorter in every one of the four CD4+ subsets. Patients with type 1 diabetes carried fewer insertions and had more deletions at their VDJ junctions.

Germline V gene data show CDR1 as SGHAT and CDR2 as FQNNGV. CDR3 length equals 15 residues. The V segment lost 6 bases and the J segment 4 bases; nucleotides outside the gene matches: 7. The whole isolated RNA underwent reverse transcription, so sequencing captured expressed TCRB transcripts. Clones were sequenced by immunoSEQ multiplex PCR, and TCRdb holds only the in-frame ones, with some missing. The table lists some 350,000 clones, roughly 9.8% of them singletons. It was via CD45RO/CCR7/CD25/CD127/CD95/CD27 that CD4+ naive, central memory, regulatory and stem cell-like memory cells were sorted. As concerns this clone: Its antigen is currently unknown.

The chain combines TRBV11-2 with TRBJ2-7; 12 bases are a match to TRBD2. The sequence was obtained from a young man with type 1 diabetes. What was sequenced was central memory CD4+ T cells from blood. CDR3 amino acids: CASRMGLAGGYEQYF. The CDR3 DNA reads TGTGCCAGCAGAATGGGACTAGCGGGTGGTTACGAGCAGTACTTC.